This T cell receptor beta chain is drawn from a study of T cell changes during pregnancy in multiple sclerosis. Assay used: immunoSEQ multiplex PCR; TCRdb lists only in-frame clones, some missing. This table holds 83,000 or so clones, over 85% found once. The CDR3 runs 17 residues. Germline CDR1 SEHNR, CDR2 FQNEAQ (reference sequence). J lost 6 bases, V lost 6 bases, and 16 bases had no gene match. The receptor was derived from a female donor in good health, enrolled as a control in a pregnancy study. The specimen comprised peripheral blood, sampled after pregnancy. This rearrangement joins TRBV7-9 to TRBJ2-3; 9 bases align to TRBD1. CDR3 bases: TGTGCCAGCAGTCACGCGGGACAGGGTTTGGCGAGGGATACGCAGTATTTT. It translates to CASSHAGQGLARDTQYF.